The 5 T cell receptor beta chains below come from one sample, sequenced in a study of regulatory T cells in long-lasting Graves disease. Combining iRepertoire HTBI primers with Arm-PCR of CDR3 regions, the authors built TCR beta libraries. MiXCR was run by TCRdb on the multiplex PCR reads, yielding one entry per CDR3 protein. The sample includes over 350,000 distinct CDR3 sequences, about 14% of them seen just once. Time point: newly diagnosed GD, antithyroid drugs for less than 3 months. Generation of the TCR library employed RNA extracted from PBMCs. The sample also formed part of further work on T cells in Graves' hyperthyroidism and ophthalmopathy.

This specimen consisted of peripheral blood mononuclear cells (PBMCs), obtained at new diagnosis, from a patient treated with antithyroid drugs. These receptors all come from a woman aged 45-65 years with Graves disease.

This chain's CDR3 is CASSPHPGKRSSSMGDEQYF. Here the CDR3 DNA reads TGTGCCAGCAGCCCTCATCCCGGAAAACGGAGTAGCAGCATGGGGGACGAGCAGTACTTC. The V gene is TRBV3-1, the J gene TRBJ2-7; possibly TRBD1 or TRBD2 for D (5 bases each). V was trimmed by 4 bases and J by 5 bases, leaving 33 bases between them. The germline CDR1 and CDR2 sequences are LGHDT and YNNKEL (reference sequence). The CDR3 runs 20 residues.

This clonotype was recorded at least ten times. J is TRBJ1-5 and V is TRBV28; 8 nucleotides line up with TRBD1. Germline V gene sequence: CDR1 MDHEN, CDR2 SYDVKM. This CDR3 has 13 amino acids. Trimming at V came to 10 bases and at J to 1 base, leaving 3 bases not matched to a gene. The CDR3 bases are TGTGCCACCAGGGGGCTGAGCAATCAGCCCCAGCATTTT. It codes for CATRGLSNQPQHF.

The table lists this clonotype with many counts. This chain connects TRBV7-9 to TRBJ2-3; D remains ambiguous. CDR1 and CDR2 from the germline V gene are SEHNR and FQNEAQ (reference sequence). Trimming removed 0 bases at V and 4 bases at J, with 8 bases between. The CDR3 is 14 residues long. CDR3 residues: CASSLAFGSDTQYF. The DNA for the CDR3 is TGTGCCAGCAGCTTAGCCTTTGGGTCAGATACGCAGTATTTT. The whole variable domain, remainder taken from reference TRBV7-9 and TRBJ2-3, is DTGVSQNPRHKITKRGQNVTFRCDPISEHNRLYWYRQTLGQGPEFLTYFQNEAQLEKSRLLSDRFSAERPKGSFSTLEIQRTEQGDSAMYLCASSLAFGSDTQYFGPGTRLTVL.

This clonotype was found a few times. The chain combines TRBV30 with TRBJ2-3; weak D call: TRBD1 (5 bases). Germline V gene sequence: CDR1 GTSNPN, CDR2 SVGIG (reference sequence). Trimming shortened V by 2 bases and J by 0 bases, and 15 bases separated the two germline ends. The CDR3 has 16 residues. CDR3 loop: CAWSTFTGSSTDTQYF. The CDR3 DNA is TGTGCCTGGAGTACGTTTACAGGATCTAGCACAGATACGCAGTATTTT.

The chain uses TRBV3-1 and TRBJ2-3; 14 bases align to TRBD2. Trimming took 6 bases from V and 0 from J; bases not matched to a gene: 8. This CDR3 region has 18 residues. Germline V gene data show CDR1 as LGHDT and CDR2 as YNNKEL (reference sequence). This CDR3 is CASRSGLAGVGSTDTQYF. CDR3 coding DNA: TGTGCCAGCAGGTCGGGACTAGCGGGAGTCGGGAGCACAGATACGCAGTATTTT.